The clone carrying this T cell receptor beta chain appeared a few times. The sample originates from a study of CD8+ T cells in alopecia areata. RNA, once extracted, was reverse transcribed into cDNA for use as the sequencing template. TCRdb's copy holds only in-frame clones and misses some; the assay was immunoSEQ multiplex PCR. The data show 25,000 to 35,000 clones, less than 65% seen once. Germline V lookup: CDR1 SEHNR, CDR2 FQNEAQ (reference sequence). This CDR3 has 15 amino acids. With 2 bases removed from V and 2 bases from J, the gap between germline ends came to 12 bases. The chain couples TRBV7-9 to TRBJ2-5, with D tentatively TRBD2 (5 bases). Sequenced material: NKG2D-high CD8+ T cells sorted from blood. The receptor comes from a human donor with alopecia areata. The CDR3 nucleotides are TGTGCCAGCAGCTTAACTAGACAAGGACAAGAGACCCAGTACTTC. It encodes CASSLTRQGQETQYF.